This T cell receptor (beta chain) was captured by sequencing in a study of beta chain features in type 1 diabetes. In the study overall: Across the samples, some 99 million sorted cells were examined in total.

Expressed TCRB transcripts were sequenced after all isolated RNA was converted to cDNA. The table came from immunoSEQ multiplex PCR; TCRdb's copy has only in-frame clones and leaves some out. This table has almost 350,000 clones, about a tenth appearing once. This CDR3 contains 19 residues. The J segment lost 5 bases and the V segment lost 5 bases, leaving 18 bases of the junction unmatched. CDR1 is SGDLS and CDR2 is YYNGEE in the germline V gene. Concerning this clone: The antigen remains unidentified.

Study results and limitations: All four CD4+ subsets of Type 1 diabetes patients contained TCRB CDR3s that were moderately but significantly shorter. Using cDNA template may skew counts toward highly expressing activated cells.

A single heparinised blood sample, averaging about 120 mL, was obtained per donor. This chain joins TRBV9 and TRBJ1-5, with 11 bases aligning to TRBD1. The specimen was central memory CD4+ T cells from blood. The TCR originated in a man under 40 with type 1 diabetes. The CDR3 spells CASSDNPGTGGIQDQPQHF. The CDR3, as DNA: TGTGCCAGCAGTGATAATCCCGGGACAGGGGGAATTCAGGATCAGCCCCAGCATTTT.